This T cell receptor beta chain is drawn from a study of PD-1 blockade in classical Hodgkin lymphoma. Study-wide findings and caveats: What drove the repertoire differences, possibly disease activity or prior therapy, has not been defined. It was CD4+ TCR diversity, not CD8+, that rose significantly by C4D1. It was reported that newly diagnosed patients had less baseline TCR diversity than healthy donors. The baseline diversity of complete responders showed similarity to that of newly diagnosed patients.

The V and J ends lost 0 bases and 1 base respectively, with 5 bases between them. This CDR3 spans 14 amino acids. The germline V gene encodes CDR1 SGHAT and CDR2 FQNNGV. Each patient's relapse followed autologous stem cell transplantation, and brentuximab vedotin exposure varied. As to this clone: The antigen is undetermined.

TCRdb's table, derived via immunoSEQ multiplex PCR, lists solely in-frame clones and lacks some. Of approximately 12,000 clones listed, around 80% are singletons. The rearrangement uses TRBV11-2 and TRBJ2-3; D call uncertain. Here the sequenced sample was peripheral blood mononuclear cells (PBMCs), taken at baseline. The receptor was isolated from a human donor with classical Hodgkin lymphoma. CDR3 protein: CASSLESGTDTQYF. CDR3 coding DNA: TGTGCCAGCAGCTTAGAGTCCGGCACAGATACGCAGTATTTT.